The T cell receptor (beta chain) under discussion was sequenced for a study of blood T cell repertoires in COVID-19. For the study at large: From the United States, Italy and Spain came samples of acute and convalescent COVID-19. T cells, B-cell-depleted T cells, or PBMCs supplied cDNA or gDNA.

This clone has a handful of counts. Germline CDR1 reads MNHEY; CDR2 reads SVGAGI. Trimming took 4 bases from V and 2 from J, leaving 3 bases between them. This CDR3 has 11 residues. Individuals aged 18 to 89 years were recruited from 20 to 25 US areas. Allocation to cohorts depended on clinical history reported by the participants. TCRdb's copy holds only in-frame clones and misses some; the assay was immunoSEQ multiplex PCR. Seen here are 250,000 or so clones, 85% to 90% observed once, and the top ten hold 4.1%. V is TRBV6-5 and J is TRBJ2-7; D gene unclear. The sequenced sample consisted of PBMCs or T cells enriched from blood (not recorded which). This receptor was obtained from a woman aged 30 to 39 with acute COVID-19. The CDR3 DNA reads as TGTGCCAGCAGTTCTCCCTACGAGCAGTACTTC. Protein sequence: CASSSPYEQYF.